Each of the 22 T cell receptor beta chains below was sequenced from the same sample in a study of T-cell memory formation after mild COVID-19. A single record per CDR3 protein comes from TCRdb applying MiXCR to the 5' RACE reads. Seen here are under 700,000 distinct CDR3 sequences, approximately 20% observed once, and the top ten hold around 12%. The sequenced sample was PBMCs or a T cell subset sorted from them (not recorded which). These receptors all stem from an adult woman who had mild COVID-19 (a few samples of this study predate the infection). Cell type and time point are not known.

This clonotype was picked up a small number of times. The V and J genes are TRBV7-6 and TRBJ2-5, with 8 bases fitting TRBD2. The V segment lost 5 bases and the J segment 4 bases; nucleotides outside the gene matches: 6. The CDR3 spans 14 residues. The germline V gene has CDR1 SGHVS and CDR2 FNYEAQ. CDR3 sequence: CASSAGRAGETQYF. CDR3 in DNA: TGTGCCAGCAGCGCCGGGAGGGCGGGAGAGACCCAGTACTTC.

Ten or more counts support this clonotype. The rearrangement uses TRBV5-1 and TRBJ2-1; no firm D call. V was pared by 0 bases and J by 0 bases, with 7 bases between. This CDR3 contains 15 residues. Germline V lookup: CDR1 SGHRS, CDR2 YFSETQ. CDR3 residues: CASSLGVGSYNEQFF. The CDR3 DNA is TGCGCCAGCAGCTTGGGGGTCGGCTCCTACAATGAGCAGTTCTTC.

The chain carries TRBV5-5 and TRBJ2-2; 7 bases map to TRBD1. The J segment lost 3 bases and the V segment lost 6 bases, leaving 5 bases of the junction unmatched. This CDR3 has 14 amino acids. From germline, CDR1 is SGHKS and CDR2 YYEKEE (reference sequence). CDR3 in DNA: TGTGCCAGCATCGGACAGGCCTACACCGGGGAGCTGTTTTTT. Its protein product is CASIGQAYTGELFF.

This rearrangement joins TRBV19 to TRBJ1-5; D remains ambiguous. Germline-derived CDR1 and CDR2 are LNHDA and SQIVND (reference sequence). This CDR3 has 12 amino acids. Trimming pared 10 bases from V and 2 bases from J, leaving 9 bases between. CDR3 region: CATAGGNQPQHF. CDR3 DNA: TGTGCCACAGCAGGTGGCAATCAGCCCCAGCATTTT.

The chain joins TRBV4-3 to TRBJ1-1; D unclear. Trimming removed 0 bases at V and 7 bases at J, with 9 bases between. Per the germline V gene, CDR1 is LGHNA and CDR2 is YSLEER. This CDR3 is 13 amino acids long. The CDR3 loop is CASSQEHWGEAFF. CDR3 in DNA: TGCGCCAGCAGCCAAGAACATTGGGGTGAAGCTTTCTTT.

The chain employs TRBV7-8 and TRBJ2-3; D gene unclear. The CDR3 runs 10 residues. V was shortened by 5 bases and J by 12 bases, with 9 bases between the two germline ends. CDR1 and CDR2 from the germline V gene are SGHVS and FQNEAQ. Here the CDR3 DNA reads TGTGCCAGCAGCCAGGACCCCCAGTATTTT. Translated, it gives CASSQDPQYF.

This clonotype appeared once. Since a much larger clone is just one base distant, this may be a read error. V gene TRBV7-2 combines with J gene TRBJ2-3; a weak D match, TRBD2 (6 bases). The germline V gene has CDR1 SGHTA and CDR2 FQGNSA. The CDR3 contains 15 residues. The CDR3 region has the DNA TGTGCCAGCAGCCCGCTGGGGGGAGGCACATATACGCAGTATTTT. Amino acid sequence: CASSPLGGGTYTQYF.

This rearrangement joins TRBV19 to TRBJ1-2; the D gene is possibly TRBD1 (5 bases). The germline CDR1 and CDR2 sequences are LNHDA and SQIVND (reference sequence). The CDR3 extends over 14 amino acids. V lost 5 bases and J 2 bases, leaving 12 bases between the germline ends. The CDR3 nucleotides are TGTGCCAGTAGTCCACACCCAGGGAACTATGGCTACACCTTC. Protein: CASSPHPGNYGYTF.

This clonotype turned up a few times. The chain couples TRBV5-1 to TRBJ2-5; a possible D gene is TRBD1 (5 bases). The V gene lost 6 bases and the J gene lost 1 base, with 10 bases spanning the gap. Germline V gene lookup returns CDR1 SGHRS and CDR2 YFSETQ. This CDR3 has 13 amino acids. The CDR3 region has the DNA TGCGCCAGCAAACAGGTGCCCCAAGAGACCCAGTACTTC. Amino acid sequence: CASKQVPQETQYF.

Only a few counts were recorded for this clonotype. J is TRBJ2-7 and V is TRBV19; D remains unclear. The germline V gene has CDR1 LNHDA and CDR2 SQIVND (reference sequence). CDR3 length: 13 residues. The V and J ends lost 5 bases and 3 bases respectively, with 11 bases between them. The CDR3 DNA reads as TGTGCCAGTAGTCCCCGAGACTTCTACGAGCAGTACTTC. It translates to CASSPRDFYEQYF.

The chain couples TRBV5-6 to TRBJ2-5, with a tentative D call TRBD1 (5 bases). CDR1 is SGHDT and CDR2 is YYEEEE in the germline V gene. V dropped 4 bases and J dropped 5 bases, with 21 bases sitting between them. CDR3 length: 16 amino acids. CDR3 loop: CASSPGIMSRWETQYF. CDR3 sequence (DNA): TGTGCCAGCAGCCCAGGGATAATGTCGAGATGGGAGACCCAGTACTTC.

This chain connects TRBV4-3 to TRBJ1-2; 7 nucleotides agree with TRBD1. CDR1 is LGHNA, CDR2 YSLEER, per germline. The CDR3 spans 14 residues. The trim removed 5 bases at V and 7 bases at J, leaving 10 bases unmatched. CDR3 DNA sequence: TGCGCCAGCAGCACCCGACAGGGAGGAGCTGGCTACACCTTC. This codes for CASSTRQGGAGYTF.

J is TRBJ1-2 and V is TRBV20-1; no firm D call. The CDR3 runs to 15 residues. In germline, CDR1 is DFQATT, CDR2 SNEGSKA (reference sequence). Trimming shortened V by 0 bases and J by 5 bases, and 16 bases separated the two germline ends. CDR3 DNA: TGCAGTGCTAGAGACAGCACTGCGTCTCCTTATGGCTACACCTTC. Its translation is CSARDSTASPYGYTF.

This clonotype was counted a few times. The gene calls are TRBV18 and TRBJ1-1, with D perhaps TRBD1 (6 bases). The CDR3 length is 15 residues. Trimming pared 1 base from V and 4 bases from J, leaving 13 bases between. Germline V CDR1 and CDR2: KGHSH, LQKENI. CDR3 sequence (DNA): TGTGCCAGCTCACCACGAAGAGGGGGAGGCACTGAAGCTTTCTTT. This codes for CASSPRRGGGTEAFF.

This chain joins TRBV12-3 or TRBV12-4 and TRBJ2-3; 7 bases are a match to TRBD2. V lost 7 bases and J lost 2; bases outside the gene matches: 9. The CDR3 loop spans 15 amino acids. For the CDR3, the DNA is TGTGCCAGCAATCCCCTAAGCGGGAACACAGATACGCAGTATTTT. Translating it yields CASNPLSGNTDTQYF.

This clonotype was counted a few times. The rearrangement uses TRBV7-2 and TRBJ1-1; no reliable D call. Trimming removed 2 bases at V and 4 bases at J, with 11 bases between. Germline V CDR1 and CDR2: SGHTA, FQGNSA. The CDR3 totals 14 residues. The CDR3, as DNA: TGTGCCAGCAGCTTAAATCCGGTGGCCACTGAAGCTTTCTTT. This encodes CASSLNPVATEAFF.

The chain combines TRBV5-1 with TRBJ1-2; D gene uncertain. Per germline, CDR1 SGHRS and CDR2 YFSETQ. V shed 2 bases and J shed 4 bases, with 12 bases lying between them. The CDR3 runs 14 residues. Written as DNA, the CDR3 is TGCGCCAGCAGCTTCGAAGGGTCCCCCTATGGCTACACCTTC. Amino acid sequence: CASSFEGSPYGYTF.

The chain joins TRBV2 to TRBJ1-1; D remains ambiguous. The CDR3 covers 13 residues. V lost 5 bases and J lost 0, with 7 bases in between. Per the germline V gene, CDR1 is SNHLY and CDR2 is FYNNEI. The CDR3 here is CASSSVMNTEAFF. CDR3 nucleotide sequence: TGTGCCAGCAGTTCCGTCATGAACACTGAAGCTTTCTTT.

This clonotype was seen at least ten times. The chain uses TRBV12-3 or TRBV12-4 and TRBJ2-1; TRBD2 matches 8 bases. The CDR3 totals 14 residues. The V segment lost 6 bases and the J segment 2 bases; nucleotides outside the gene matches: 3. CDR3 in amino acids: CASSAGGTYNEQFF. The CDR3 coding sequence is TGTGCCAGCAGCGCGGGGGGAACCTACAATGAGCAGTTCTTC.

This chain uses TRBV2 with TRBJ2-1; weak D call: TRBD1 (5 bases). Germline V gene sequence: CDR1 SNHLY, CDR2 FYNNEI. The V gene lost 9 bases and the J gene lost 0 bases, with 12 bases spanning the gap. The CDR3 is 14 residues long. The CDR3 here is CARKGASSYNEQFF. The CDR3 nucleotides read TGTGCCAGAAAAGGGGCTAGCTCCTACAATGAGCAGTTCTTC.

The V call is TRBV2, the J call TRBJ2-7; D perhaps matches TRBD1 (6 bases). The CDR3 consists of 13 residues. Trimming cost V 6 bases and J 3 bases, with 12 bases left between them. Germline values: CDR1 SNHLY, CDR2 FYNNEI. The CDR3 loop is CASSLRDNYEQYF. CDR3 DNA: TGTGCCAGCAGCCTCCGGGACAACTACGAGCAGTACTTC.

The chain couples TRBV5-5 to TRBJ2-7; D not certain. The CDR3 contains 13 residues. In germline, CDR1 is SGHKS, CDR2 YYEKEE (reference sequence). V was trimmed by 1 base and J by 6 bases, leaving 11 bases between them. CDR3 nucleotide sequence: TGTGCCAGCAGCTTGAAGGAGAATCCCGAGCAGTACTTC. This gives the protein CASSLKENPEQYF.